These 27 T cell receptor beta chains came from one sample sequenced in a study of technical replicates of blood from a handful of donors (dated by TCRdb to the late 2010s). The library came from the immunoSEQ multiplex PCR assay. Held by TCRdb, this immuneACCESS table contains in-frame sequences only and omits some clones. Under half of the omission traces to an unresolved V gene where checked; the cause of the rest is unknown. The sample has 50,000 to 55,000 clones on record, about 86% of them singletons. Approximately 5.9% of the sample is in the top ten clones. Specimen: PBMCs. The receptors come from a human donor in good health. Some clones in this sample may be carry-over from other donors' samples.

This rearrangement joins TRBV28 to TRBJ1-5; D is unclear. CDR1 and CDR2 from the germline V gene are MDHEN and SYDVKM. The CDR3 covers 15 residues. V dropped 1 base and J dropped 0 bases, with 7 bases sitting between them. Here the CDR3 DNA reads TGTGCCAGCAGTTTATACGGGAATAGCAATCAGCCCCAGCATTTT. Translating it yields CASSLYGNSNQPQHF.

This chain connects TRBV10-3 to TRBJ1-5; possible D gene TRBD1, 6 bases. V was cut by 5 bases and J by 7 bases, with 12 bases left in between. In germline, CDR1 is ENHRY, CDR2 SYGVKD. The CDR3 has 13 amino acids. The CDR3 protein is CAISSGQGQPQHF. In DNA form, the CDR3 reads TGTGCCATCAGTTCGGGGCAGGGGCAGCCCCAGCATTTT.

The chain is built from TRBV7-9 and TRBJ1-2; 8 bases are a match to TRBD1. The CDR3 consists of 15 residues. Germline loops: CDR1 SEHNR, CDR2 FQNEAQ (reference sequence). The V and J ends lost 5 bases and 4 bases, in that order; junction bases with no gene match: 9. The CDR3, as DNA: TGTGCCAGCAGCCTCGGAGGACAGGGCAGCTATGGCTACACCTTC. Its protein product is CASSLGGQGSYGYTF. Filled out from reference TRBV7-9 and TRBJ1-2, the complete variable domain reads DTGVSQNPRHKITKRGQNVTFRCDPISEHNRLYWYRQTLGQGPEFLTYFQNEAQLEKSRLLSDRFSAERPKGSFSTLEIQRTEQGDSAMYLCASSLGGQGSYGYTFGSGTRLTVV.

This chain connects TRBV19 to TRBJ1-2, with 10 bases fitting TRBD1. J was trimmed by 10 bases and V by 5 bases; bases with no gene match: 7. The germline gives CDR1 LNHDA, CDR2 SQIVND (reference sequence). The CDR3 spans 13 residues. CDR3 sequence: CASSLTGGAVYTF. Here the CDR3 DNA reads TGTGCCAGTAGTTTGACAGGGGGCGCGGTCTACACCTTC.

The chain has TRBV6-4 and TRBJ2-7; a possible D gene is TRBD1 (5 bases). The CDR3 extends over 11 amino acids. Between the trimmed V and J ends, which lost 9 bases and 10 bases, there was a span of 16 bases. Per the germline V gene, CDR1 is MRHNA and CDR2 is SNTAGT. The CDR3 coding sequence is TGTGCCAGTGGGGCCCCAACTCACCAGTACTTC. It specifies CASGAPTHQYF.

The chain employs TRBV4-2 and TRBJ2-7; 9 positions match TRBD2. Germline V gene lookup returns CDR1 LGHNA and CDR2 YNFKEQ. V lost 0 bases, J lost 2 bases, and 11 bases stayed unmatched. This CDR3 region has 18 residues. The CDR3 is CASSQESSRTSVPYEQYF. CDR3 nucleotides: TGTGCCAGCAGCCAAGAAAGCAGTAGGACTAGCGTACCCTACGAGCAGTACTTC.

V and J are TRBV7-9 and TRBJ2-1; 7 bases fit TRBD2. This CDR3 region has 15 residues. J lost 2 bases, V lost 1 base, and 2 bases had no gene match. The germline CDR1 and CDR2 sequences are SEHNR and FQNEAQ (reference sequence). CDR3 amino acids: CASSLDSGPYNEQFF. Written as DNA, the CDR3 is TGTGCCAGCAGCTTAGATAGCGGGCCCTACAATGAGCAGTTCTTC.

This chain links TRBV2 with TRBJ1-5; TRBD1 is a possible D gene (5 bases). CDR1 is SNHLY, CDR2 FYNNEI, per germline. This CDR3 contains 15 residues. Trimming removed 3 bases from V and 1 base from J, with 10 bases in between. The CDR3 spells CASSDQGRSNQPQHF. The DNA for the CDR3 is TGTGCCAGCAGTGACCAGGGCCGGAGCAATCAGCCCCAGCATTTT.

The chain links TRBV20-1 to TRBJ2-3, with unresolved D. Germline loops: CDR1 DFQATT, CDR2 SNEGSKA (reference sequence). The CDR3 is made up of 11 amino acids. V was shortened by 6 bases and J by 7 bases, with 11 bases between the two germline ends. CDR3 loop: CSAQRLNTQYF. The CDR3 DNA is TGCAGTGCCCAGCGCTTAAATACGCAGTATTTT.

The genes are TRBV29-1 and TRBJ2-1; D possibly corresponds to TRBD2 (6 bases). In germline, CDR1 is SQVTM, CDR2 ANQGSEA. Trimming shortened V by 1 base and J by 2 bases, and 15 bases separated the two germline ends. This CDR3 has 16 amino acids. The CDR3 loop is CSVEVFSSETYNEQFF. CDR3 sequence (DNA): TGCAGCGTTGAAGTATTCTCTAGCGAAACCTACAATGAGCAGTTCTTC.

The chain employs TRBV6-1 and TRBJ2-7, with 7 bases that match TRBD1. V gave up 6 bases and J gave up 7 bases; unmatched junction bases: 12. The length of the CDR3 is 14 residues. Germline V lookup: CDR1 MNHNS, CDR2 SASEGT. The CDR3, as DNA: TGTGCCAGCAGCCACCCGGGACAGAGGAAGGAGCAGTACTTC. Translated: CASSHPGQRKEQYF.

V usage is TRBV4-3 and J usage is TRBJ2-7, with D unresolved. V shed 0 bases and J shed 2 bases, with 8 bases lying between them. Germline assignment: CDR1 LGHNA and CDR2 YSLEER. The length of the CDR3 is 14 residues. CDR3 bases: TGCGCCAGCAGCCAAGACCCTGTTACCTACGAGCAGTACTTC. Its protein product is CASSQDPVTYEQYF.

This chain uses TRBV27 with TRBJ1-2; possibly TRBD1 for D (5 bases). The CDR3 has 15 amino acids. From germline, CDR1 is MNHEY and CDR2 SMNVEV (reference sequence). Trimming removed 6 bases from V and 8 bases from J, with 22 bases in between. CDR3 DNA: TGTGCCAGCAGAGGGAGTTTCCGGGGGAGTCGAGGCTACACCTTC. Translating gives CASRGSFRGSRGYTF.

DNA for the CDR3: TGTGCCAGCAGTACCTTAAAGGAGTCATTTGATACGCAGTATTTT. This codes for CASSTLKESFDTQYF. V gene TRBV27 combines with J gene TRBJ2-3; D remains ambiguous. The CDR3 loop spans 15 amino acids. Per the germline V gene, CDR1 is MNHEY and CDR2 is SMNVEV (reference sequence). Trimming stripped 5 bases from V and 6 bases from J, with 18 bases between.

This clone was seen once. This sequence joins TRBV2 and TRBJ2-7; 11 nucleotides align to TRBD2. CDR3 length equals 14 residues. Germline-derived CDR1 and CDR2 are SNHLY and FYNNEI. The V segment lost 9 bases and the J segment 6 bases; nucleotides outside the gene matches: 10. The CDR3 coding sequence is TGTGCCAGTGGAGTAGCGGGGGGGCCGGGCGAGCAGTACTTC. Protein: CASGVAGGPGEQYF. The complete variable domain, with remaining parts taken from reference TRBV2 and TRBJ2-7, reads EPEVTQTPSHQVTQMGQEVILRCVPISNHLYFYWYRQILGQKVEFLVSFYNNEISEKSEIFDDQFSVERPDGSNFTLKIRSTKLEDSAMYFCASGVAGGPGEQYFGPGTRLTVT.

CDR3 DNA: TGTGCCAGCAGCTTTTGGGGGGACCACTCCTACAATGAGCAGTTCTTC. This translates into CASSFWGDHSYNEQFF. The genes are TRBV7-8 and TRBJ2-1, with a weak D call TRBD2 (6 bases). CDR1 and CDR2 from the germline V gene are SGHVS and FQNEAQ. The CDR3 runs to 16 residues. The V end was cut by 3 bases, the J end by 0 bases, with 12 bases between. Together with reference TRBV7-8 and TRBJ2-1, the CDR3 gives the full variable domain: GAGVSQSPRYKVAKRGQDVALRCDPISGHVSLFWYQQALGQGPEFLTYFQNEAQLDKSGLPSDRFFAERPEGSVSTLKIQRTQQEDSAVYLCASSFWGDHSYNEQFFGPGTRLTVL.

The chain carries TRBV7-9 and TRBJ2-2; D is undetermined. Germline assignment: CDR1 SEHNR and CDR2 FQNEAQ (reference sequence). V dropped 11 bases and J dropped 1 base, with 8 bases sitting between them. The CDR3 loop spans 12 amino acids. DNA of the CDR3: TGTGCCCTGCCAGGGAACACCGGGGAGCTGTTTTTT. Its translation is CALPGNTGELFF.

Here the CDR3 DNA reads TGTGCCAGCTCGTTAGAACAGGGTGGAGAAAAACTGTTTTTT. Protein product: CASSLEQGGEKLFF. The chain joins TRBV2 to TRBJ1-4; D might be TRBD1 (6 bases). Germline V lookup: CDR1 SNHLY, CDR2 FYNNEI. Trimming stripped 8 bases from V and 8 bases from J, with 18 bases between. The CDR3 has 14 amino acids.

The chain links TRBV6-4 to TRBJ2-1; TRBD2 matches at 10 bases. The germline V gene has CDR1 MRHNA and CDR2 SNTAGT. With V trimmed by 2 bases and J by 0 bases, 7 bases remained unmatched. This CDR3 spans 18 amino acids. The CDR3 nucleotides read TGTGCCAGCAGTGACAATACACTAGCGGGACACTCCTACAATGAGCAGTTCTTC. Translating gives CASSDNTLAGHSYNEQFF.

This chain uses TRBV4-2 with TRBJ2-3; 8 positions agree with TRBD2. The CDR3 totals 15 residues. V dropped 2 bases and J dropped 2; count of bases not matched to a gene: 3. Germline CDR1 reads LGHNA; CDR2 reads YNFKEQ. The CDR3 bases are TGTGCCAGCAGCCAATATAGCGGGGCCACAGATACGCAGTATTTT. This gives the protein CASSQYSGATDTQYF.

This clone was counted once. The rearrangement joins TRBV4-1 to TRBJ2-3; D ambiguous. The ends were cut back, 2 bases at V and 1 base at J, with 10 bases in the middle. Germline assignment: CDR1 MGHRA and CDR2 YSYEKL. The CDR3 sequence is 15 residues long. The CDR3 DNA follows: TGCGCCAGCAGCCAACGTAATCCGGGCACAGATACGCAGTATTTT. Its protein is CASSQRNPGTDTQYF.

This chain joins TRBV5-4 and TRBJ2-1, with 10 nucleotides matching TRBD2. CDR1 is SGHNT, CDR2 YYREEE, per germline (reference sequence). The CDR3 is made up of 15 amino acids. Trimming cost V 4 bases and J 7 bases; bases outside gene matches: 8. The CDR3, as DNA: TGTGCCAGCAGCACCACTAGCGGGGCAATTAATGAGCAGTTCTTC. Translated: CASSTTSGAINEQFF.

V gene TRBV9 combines with J gene TRBJ2-3; 10 positions match TRBD2. V was clipped by 3 bases and J by 3 bases; unmatched bases: 7. The CDR3 extends over 16 amino acids. Per germline, CDR1 SGDLS and CDR2 YYNGEE. The CDR3 reads CASSAPSGGATDTQYF. CDR3 bases: TGTGCCAGCAGCGCTCCGAGCGGGGGGGCAACAGATACGCAGTATTTT.

The chain carries TRBV6-6 and TRBJ2-7; a possible D gene is TRBD2 (6 bases). Germline CDR1 reads MNHNY; CDR2 reads SVGAGI (reference sequence). The CDR3 runs to 15 residues. V shed 2 bases and J shed 4 bases, with 15 bases lying between them. CDR3 in DNA: TGTGCCAGCAGTTACGATAAAGCGGGTACTTACGAGCAGTACTTC. As protein: CASSYDKAGTYEQYF.

This clone was counted a few times. The rearrangement joins TRBV6-5 to TRBJ2-3, with 7 bases aligning to TRBD2. This CDR3 spans 13 amino acids. V lost 6 bases and J lost 4; bases outside the gene matches: 4. Germline V CDR1 and CDR2: MNHEY, SVGAGI. The chain's CDR3 is CASRTGRSDTQYF. For the CDR3, the DNA is TGTGCCAGCAGGACCGGGAGGTCAGATACGCAGTATTTT.

This clone was recorded once. This rearrangement joins TRBV5-4 to TRBJ2-7, with 8 bases fitting TRBD1. V lost 4 bases, J lost 2 bases, and 5 bases stayed unmatched. This CDR3 is 14 amino acids long. Germline V lookup: CDR1 SGHNT, CDR2 YYREEE (reference sequence). CDR3 coding DNA: TGTGCCAGCAGCCGACAGGGGCTTACCTACGAGCAGTACTTC. This translates into CASSRQGLTYEQYF. The full variable domain, in which reference TRBV5-4 and TRBJ2-7 provide the parts outside the CDR3, is ETGVTQSPTHLIKTRGQQVTLRCSSQSGHNTVSWYQQALGQGPQFIFQYYREEENGRGNFPPRFSGLQFPNYSSELNVNALELDDSALYLCASSRQGLTYEQYFGPGTRLTVT.

The chain links TRBV7-2 to TRBJ2-5; TRBD2 agrees at 13 bases. The germline gives CDR1 SGHTA, CDR2 FQGNSA. This CDR3 has 17 residues. V was pared by 5 bases and J by 7 bases, with 13 bases of the junction left unmatched. For the CDR3, the DNA is TGTGCCAGCAGCCCTGGGACTAGCGGGGCGACCGGGGTGACCCAGTACTTC. It specifies CASSPGTSGATGVTQYF.